This T cell receptor (beta chain) was retrieved from a study of blood T cell repertoires in COVID-19. Sequenced by immunoSEQ multiplex PCR; TCRdb stores in-frame clones only, minus some. Counted here are 200,000 to 250,000 clones, 88% occurring once; the ten biggest clones make up around 3.7%. It was within 2 weeks before study entry that exposed participants met a COVID-19 case. This clonotype originated in a woman in her twenties or thirties who had been exposed to COVID-19. Material for sequencing was PBMCs or T cells enriched from blood (not recorded which).

The CDR3 DNA sequence: TGTGCCAGCTCACGCGCAGCCGGGAGGGCCTATGGCTACACCTTC. The encoded protein is CASSRAAGRAYGYTF. V usage is TRBV18 and J usage is TRBJ1-2, with D unresolved. V gave up 4 bases and J gave up 4 bases, with 16 bases separating them. This CDR3 comprises 15 residues. In germline, CDR1 is KGHSH, CDR2 LQKENI.